The 25 T cell receptor beta chains presented below share a single source sample, sequenced in a study of graft-versus-host responses after intestinal transplantation. The protocol was immunoSEQ multiplex PCR, while the TCRdb copy is restricted to in-frame clones and leaves out a portion. This repertoire shows almost 8,500 clones, roughly 93% found once; its top ten account for around 1.9%. Sample: PBMCs, taken 11 days after intestinal transplantation. Receptor source: a human patient who received an intestinal transplant, so some T cells may come from the graft donor.

The chain couples TRBV7-6 to TRBJ2-1, with TRBD2 as a possible D gene (7 bases). This CDR3 comprises 11 residues. In germline, CDR1 is SGHVS, CDR2 FNYEAQ. V lost 8 bases to trimming and J lost 14 bases, with 16 bases between them. The DNA for the CDR3 is TGTGCCAGCGCGGCCGGGGGGCCGGAGTTCTTC. Translated, it gives CASAAGGPEFF.

CDR3: CASSRTSTSYNEQFF. The CDR3 DNA follows: TGTGCCAGCAGCCGAACTAGTACCTCCTACAATGAGCAGTTCTTC. The genes are TRBV7-3 and TRBJ2-1; D possibly corresponds to TRBD2 (5 bases). Germline values: CDR1 SGHTA, CDR2 FQGTGA. The CDR3 sequence is 15 residues long. The V end was cut by 5 bases, the J end by 0 bases, with 11 bases between.

This clone was observed once. This sequence joins TRBV7-2 and TRBJ2-1, with 10 bases aligning to TRBD2. CDR3 length: 17 residues. V was clipped by 5 bases and J by 2 bases; unmatched bases: 9. Germline loops: CDR1 SGHTA, CDR2 FQGNSA. The CDR3 sequence is CASSPLLAGGTYNEQFF. The CDR3 nucleotides read TGTGCCAGCAGCCCCCTCTTAGCGGGGGGCACCTACAATGAGCAGTTCTTC.

The chain joins TRBV9 to TRBJ2-3; 8 bases match TRBD2. CDR1 SGDLS and CDR2 YYNGEE come from the germline V gene. The CDR3 consists of 15 residues. The trim removed 4 bases at V and 4 bases at J, leaving 8 bases unmatched. CDR3 in DNA: TGTGCCAGCAGCCCCGGGACTAGTAACGCAGATACGCAGTATTTT. It specifies CASSPGTSNADTQYF. Full variable domain (remainder filled in from reference TRBV9 and TRBJ2-3): DSGVTQTPKHLITATGQRVTLRCSPRSGDLSVYWYQQSLDQGLQFLIQYYNGEERAKGNILERFSAQQFPDLHSELNLSSLELGDSALYFCASSPGTSNADTQYFGPGTRLTVL.

The chain employs TRBV21-1 and TRBJ2-7; the D call TRBD1 from the table was never checked on the DNA. TRBV21-1 is assigned pseudogene status. The CDR3 is made up of 17 amino acids. The CDR3 loop is CASPTDRARQGAYEQYV. The CDR3 DNA is TGTGCCAGCCCAACGGACAGGGCTCGACAGGGGGCCTACGAGCAGTACGTC.

DNA of the CDR3: TGCGCCAGCAGCCAACTAGCGGGGGGTGGGTTCAGGCATACGCAGTATTTT. Its translation is CASSQLAGGGFRHTQYF. The J gene is TRBJ2-3, the V gene TRBV4-1, with TRBD2 matching 11 bases. Looked up from germline, CDR1 is MGHRA and CDR2 is YSYEKL. This CDR3 is 17 amino acids long. V lost 2 bases, J lost 7 bases, and 11 bases stayed unmatched.

The chain links TRBV7-6 to TRBJ1-6, with D maybe TRBD1 (6 bases). The CDR3 runs 12 residues. Trimming took off 5 bases at V and 14 bases at J, with 13 bases between the two ends. Germline assignment: CDR1 SGHVS and CDR2 FNYEAQ. CDR3 amino acids: CASSGYRDALHF. CDR3 nucleotide sequence: TGTGCCAGCAGCGGCTACAGGGACGCCCTCCACTTT.

The CDR3 reads CASSPGLYNEQFF. CDR3 nucleotide sequence: TGTGCCAGTAGTCCGGGACTCTACAATGAGCAGTTCTTC. V usage is TRBV19 and J usage is TRBJ2-1; tentatively, D is TRBD2 (6 bases). This CDR3 contains 13 residues. The germline gives CDR1 LNHDA, CDR2 SQIVND (reference sequence). Between the trimmed V and J ends, which lost 5 bases and 3 bases, there was a span of 8 bases.

The CDR3, as DNA: TGTGCCAGCAGTTTAGAAAGAGGGCCCGGCTACACCTTC. It encodes CASSLERGPGYTF. This sequence joins TRBV28 and TRBJ1-2; the D is unclear. Germline V gives CDR1 MDHEN, CDR2 SYDVKM. V dropped 2 bases and J dropped 8 bases, with 12 bases sitting between them. CDR3 length equals 13 residues.

J is TRBJ2-1 and V is TRBV11-2, with a weak D call TRBD1 (6 bases). CDR3 size: 19 residues. Germline assignment: CDR1 SGHAT and CDR2 FQNNGV. Trimming cost V 4 bases and J 4 bases, with 26 bases left between them. CDR3 sequence: CASSSPRGGGPHYYNEQFF. The CDR3 region has the DNA TGTGCCAGCAGCTCCCCCAGGGGTGGGGGCCCACACTATTACAATGAGCAGTTCTTC.

This chain connects TRBV7-6 to TRBJ1-3; D unclear. Germline CDR1 reads SGHVS; CDR2 reads FNYEAQ. Trimming pared 2 bases from V and 1 base from J, leaving 18 bases between. The CDR3 length is 18 residues. CDR3 DNA sequence: TGTGCCAGCAGCTTATCAATAGCAGCTCAAGGTTCTGGAAACACCATATATTTT. This gives the protein CASSLSIAAQGSGNTIYF. Filled out from reference TRBV7-6 and TRBJ1-3, the complete variable domain reads GAGVSQSPRYKVTKRGQDVALRCDPISGHVSLYWYRQALGQGPEFLTYFNYEAQQDKSGLPNDRFSAERPEGSISTLTIQRTEQRDSAMYRCASSLSIAAQGSGNTIYFGEGSWLTVV.

V and J are TRBV2 and TRBJ2-7; D is unclear. Germline V gene data show CDR1 as SNHLY and CDR2 as FYNNEI. Between the trimmed V and J ends, which lost 2 bases and 2 bases, there was a span of 10 bases. CDR3 length: 14 amino acids. For the CDR3, the DNA is TGTGCCAGCAGTGAAAGGCGCGGTACCTACGAGCAGTACTTC. Amino acids: CASSERRGTYEQYF.

The genes are TRBV4-1 and TRBJ2-7, with D possibly being TRBD1 (6 bases). The germline gives CDR1 MGHRA, CDR2 YSYEKL. Between the trimmed V and J ends, which lost 9 bases and 0 bases, there was a span of 18 bases. This CDR3 is 15 amino acids long. The CDR3 protein is CASSLDSLSSYEQYF. CDR3 coding DNA: TGCGCCAGTTCATTGGACAGTCTGAGCTCCTACGAGCAGTACTTC.

The V gene is TRBV6-5, the J gene TRBJ2-1, with 9 nucleotides matching TRBD1. The CDR3 is made up of 15 amino acids. Germline lookup yields CDR1 MNHEY and CDR2 SVGAGI. V lost 2 bases to trimming and J lost 7 bases; unmatched junction nucleotides: 6. This CDR3 reads CASSYEGTGLNEQFF. CDR3 sequence (DNA): TGTGCCAGCAGTTACGAGGGGACAGGGCTAAATGAGCAGTTCTTC.

This clone showed up just once. The gene calls are TRBV12-5 and TRBJ1-1; D remains ambiguous. From germline, CDR1 is LGHNT and CDR2 FRNRAP. This CDR3 contains 13 residues. With 2 bases removed from V and 3 bases from J, the gap between germline ends came to 7 bases. The CDR3 DNA follows: TGTGCTAGTGGTTTGTCGGGATACACTGAAGCTTTCTTT. This sequence encodes CASGLSGYTEAFF.

The chain recombines TRBV5-5 with TRBJ1-4; D gene uncertain. Trimming removed 2 bases from V and 4 bases from J, with 15 bases in between. The CDR3 runs to 16 residues. Germline-derived CDR1 and CDR2 are SGHKS and YYEKEE (reference sequence). The DNA for the CDR3 is TGTGCCAGCAGCTTAGATCCGTCCAGGAATAATGAAAAACTGTTTTTT. Amino acids: CASSLDPSRNNEKLFF.

This clone was seen just once. V gene TRBV27 combines with J gene TRBJ2-7; D is unresolved. The CDR3 runs 15 residues. CDR1 is MNHEY and CDR2 is SMNVEV in the germline V gene (reference sequence). The V gene lost 5 bases and the J gene lost 0 bases, with 14 bases spanning the gap. The CDR3 nucleotides read TGTGCCAGCAGTCCAGACGGCAGGCTCTCCTACGAGCAGTACTTC. Protein sequence: CASSPDGRLSYEQYF.

The J gene is TRBJ1-1, the V gene TRBV2, with D perhaps matching TRBD1 (5 bases). This CDR3 spans 14 amino acids. Trimming pared 3 bases from V and 5 bases from J, leaving 13 bases between. The germline CDR1 and CDR2 sequences are SNHLY and FYNNEI. CDR3 residues: CASSERIGGTEAFF. CDR3 sequence (DNA): TGTGCCAGCAGTGAGAGGATCGGGGGGACTGAAGCTTTCTTT.

The chain links TRBV11-2 to TRBJ2-5, with TRBD1 matching over 8 bases. CDR3 length equals 15 residues. With V trimmed by 3 bases and J by 2 bases, 5 bases remained unmatched. CDR1 is SGHAT, CDR2 FQNNGV, per germline. Here the CDR3 reads CASSLGDRTQETQYF. DNA for the CDR3: TGTGCCAGCAGCTTGGGGGACAGGACGCAAGAGACCCAGTACTTC.

The V gene is TRBV6-1, the J gene TRBJ1-1; perhaps TRBD1 as D (5 bases). Germline V lookup: CDR1 MNHNS, CDR2 SASEGT. This CDR3 is 13 amino acids long. V was cut by 4 bases and J by 0 bases, with 6 bases left in between. The CDR3 DNA reads TGTGCCAGCAGTGTGGGGCTGAACACTGAAGCTTTCTTT. Protein product: CASSVGLNTEAFF.

The chain joins TRBV11-3 to TRBJ2-5, with D hard to call. Germline V CDR1 and CDR2: SGHNT, YENEEA. This CDR3 contains 13 residues. The ends were cut back, 0 bases at V and 3 bases at J, with 5 bases in the middle. Here the CDR3 DNA reads TGTGCCAGCAGCTTAGACCCAAAAGAGACCCAGTACTTC. It translates to CASSLDPKETQYF.

This clone has a handful of counts. V is TRBV19 and J is TRBJ2-7; 11 bases match TRBD2. This CDR3 has 15 amino acids. The V gene end was trimmed by 5 bases and the J gene end by 2 bases; junction bases not matched to a gene: 5. Germline V gene data show CDR1 as LNHDA and CDR2 as SQIVND (reference sequence). The CDR3 protein is CASSPRLAGPYEQYF. In nucleotides, the CDR3 is TGTGCCAGTAGTCCGCGACTAGCGGGGCCCTACGAGCAGTACTTC.

The chain couples TRBV6-1 to TRBJ2-3, with 7 bases matching TRBD2. Germline V gives CDR1 MNHNS, CDR2 SASEGT. V lost 2 bases and J lost 2; bases outside the gene matches: 4. The CDR3 has 15 residues. The CDR3 reads CASSEWGGYTDTQYF. The CDR3 DNA reads TGTGCCAGCAGTGAATGGGGGGGTTACACAGATACGCAGTATTTT.

V is TRBV21-1 and J is TRBJ2-6; TRBD2, as called in the table, went unchecked against the DNA. TRBV21-1 is given as a pseudogene. The CDR3 totals 18 residues. The CDR3 region is CASRYWLATQSRANVLTF. CDR3 sequence (DNA): TGTGCCAGCAGGTATTGGCTAGCTACACAAAGTCGGGCCAACGTCCTGACTTTC.

J is TRBJ1-1 and V is TRBV5-6, with 8 bases matching TRBD1. The CDR3 runs 15 residues. Trimming at V came to 2 bases and at J to 7 bases, leaving 10 bases not matched to a gene. Germline values: CDR1 SGHDT, CDR2 YYEEEE. This CDR3 is CASSFGTGGGNEAFF. For the CDR3, the DNA is TGTGCCAGCAGCTTTGGGACAGGAGGAGGTAATGAAGCTTTCTTT.